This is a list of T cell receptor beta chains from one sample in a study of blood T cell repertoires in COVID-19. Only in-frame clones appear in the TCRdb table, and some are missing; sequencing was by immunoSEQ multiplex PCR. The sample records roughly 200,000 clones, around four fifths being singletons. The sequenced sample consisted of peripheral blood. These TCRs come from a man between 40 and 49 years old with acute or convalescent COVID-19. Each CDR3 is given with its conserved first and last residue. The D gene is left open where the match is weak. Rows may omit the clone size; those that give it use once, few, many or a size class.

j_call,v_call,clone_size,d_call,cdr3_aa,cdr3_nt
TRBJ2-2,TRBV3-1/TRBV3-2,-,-,CASSRGPGELFF,TGTGCCAGCAGCCGCGGGCCCGGGGAGCTGTTTTTT
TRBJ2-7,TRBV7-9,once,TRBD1,CASSFRDRGYEQYF,TGTGCCAGCAGCTTCCGGGACAGGGGGTACGAGCAGTACTTC
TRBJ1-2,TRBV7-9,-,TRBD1,CASSTPGQGVYGYTF,TGTGCCAGCAGCACACCGGGACAGGGGGTCTATGGCTACACCTTC
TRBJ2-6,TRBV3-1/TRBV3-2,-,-,CASSQAGFGANVLTF,TGTGCCAGCAGCCAAGCAGGGTTTGGGGCCAACGTCCTGACTTTC
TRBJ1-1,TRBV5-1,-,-,CASRGEVNTEAFF,TGCGCCAGCAGGGGCGAAGTAAACACTGAAGCTTTCTTT
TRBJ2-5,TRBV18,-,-,CASSPQQAETQYF,TGTGCCAGCTCACCACAACAGGCAGAGACCCAGTACTTC
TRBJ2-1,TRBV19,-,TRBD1,CASSRDRGLQQFF,TGTGCCAGTAGCCGGGACAGGGGGCTTCAGCAGTTCTTC
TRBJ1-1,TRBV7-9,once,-,CASSFSGTEAFF,TGTGCCAGCAGCTTCTCCGGGACTGAAGCTTTCTTT
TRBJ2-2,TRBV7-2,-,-,CASSLGLNTGELFF,TGTGCCAGCAGCCTGGGACTCAACACCGGGGAGCTGTTTTTT
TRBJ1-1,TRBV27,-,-,CASSQGSTEAFF,TGTGCCAGCAGTCAGGGGAGCACTGAAGCTTTCTTT
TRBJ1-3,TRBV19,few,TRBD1,CASSILGQGFGNTIYF,TGTGCCAGTAGTATTCTGGGACAGGGGTTCGGAAACACCATATATTTT
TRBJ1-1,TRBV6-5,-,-,CASKRGRAGTEAFF,TGTGCCAGCAAGAGAGGCAGGGCCGGGACTGAAGCTTTCTTT
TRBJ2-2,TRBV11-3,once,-,CASRRENTGELFF,TGTGCCAGCAGGCGGGAGAACACCGGGGAGCTGTTTTTT
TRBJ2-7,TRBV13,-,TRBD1,CASSLEGADAYEQYF,TGTGCCAGCAGCTTAGAGGGGGCCGATGCCTACGAGCAGTACTTC
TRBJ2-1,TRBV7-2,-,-,CASSYVVGPPNNEQFF,TGTGCCAGCAGCTACGTTGTGGGCCCGCCCAACAATGAGCAGTTCTTC
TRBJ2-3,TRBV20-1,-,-,CSASDRFTDTQYF,TGCAGTGCTAGTGACAGATTCACAGATACGCAGTATTTT
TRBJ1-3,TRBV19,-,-,CASSTSRGSGNTIYF,TGTGCCAGTAGTACCTCCCGGGGCTCTGGAAACACCATATATTTT
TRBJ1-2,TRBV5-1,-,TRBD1,CASGTGTAGFYGYTF,TGCGCCAGCGGGACCGGGACAGCCGGTTTTTATGGCTACACCTTC
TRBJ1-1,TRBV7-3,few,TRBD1,CASSLRAGGTEAFF,TGTGCCAGCAGCTTAAGGGCAGGGGGAACTGAAGCTTTCTTT
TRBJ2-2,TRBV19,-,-,CASTDRPNTGELFF,TGTGCCAGCACCGACAGGCCGAACACCGGGGAGCTGTTTTTT
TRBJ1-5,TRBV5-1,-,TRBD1,CASSLEGQGNQPQHF,TGCGCCAGCAGCTTGGAGGGACAGGGGAATCAGCCCCAGCATTTT
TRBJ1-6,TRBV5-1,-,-,CASSLEGTGENSPLHF,TGCGCCAGCAGTCTGGAGGGTACCGGTGAGAATTCACCCCTCCACTTT
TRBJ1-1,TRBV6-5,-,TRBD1,CASGRTGQALSEAFF,TGTGCCAGCGGCCGAACGGGACAGGCTTTGTCTGAAGCTTTCTTT
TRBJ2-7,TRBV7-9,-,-,CASSRTGYEQYF,TGTGCCAGCAGCCGGACTGGCTACGAGCAGTACTTC
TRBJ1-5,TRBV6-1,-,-,CASSDREDQPQHF,TGTGCCAGCAGTGATAGAGAAGATCAGCCCCAGCATTTT
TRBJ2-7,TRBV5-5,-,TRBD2,CASSSTLRTSGIYEQYF,TGTGCCAGCAGCTCGACCCTACGGACTAGCGGGATCTACGAGCAGTACTTC
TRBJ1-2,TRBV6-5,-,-,CASSYAGGYTF,TGTGCCAGCAGTTATGCGGGTGGCTACACCTTC
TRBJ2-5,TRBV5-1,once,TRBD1,CASSPGTGGETQYF,TGCGCCAGCAGCCCCGGGACAGGGGGGGAGACCCAGTACTTC
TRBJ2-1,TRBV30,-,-,CKAESSYNEQFF,TGCAAGGCGGAGAGCTCCTACAATGAGCAGTTCTTC
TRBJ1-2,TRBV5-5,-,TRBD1,CASSSGTGAHSRYGYTF,TGTGCCAGCAGCTCCGGGACAGGGGCCCACAGCCGCTATGGCTACACCTTC
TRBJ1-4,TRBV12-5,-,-,CASGPRQDTTNEKLFF,TGTGCTAGTGGTCCCCGACAGGATACAACTAATGAAAAACTGTTTTTT
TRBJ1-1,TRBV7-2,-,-,CASKPSPGTEAFF,TGTGCCAGCAAACCCTCGCCGGGCACTGAAGCTTTCTTT
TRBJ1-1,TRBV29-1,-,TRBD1,CSVGQGGTEAFF,TGCAGCGTCGGACAGGGGGGGACTGAAGCTTTCTTT
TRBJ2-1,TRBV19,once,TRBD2,CASTKRLAVNEQFF,TGTGCCAGTACCAAGCGGCTAGCGGTGAATGAGCAGTTCTTC
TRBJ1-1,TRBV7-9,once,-,CASSSGEAFF,TGTGCCAGCAGCTCCGGGGAAGCTTTCTTT
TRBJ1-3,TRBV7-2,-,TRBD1,CASSTGQVFSGNTIYF,TGTGCCAGCAGCACCGGACAGGTTTTCTCTGGAAACACCATATATTTT
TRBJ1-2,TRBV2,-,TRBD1,CASDRETYGYTF,TGTGCCAGCGACAGGGAGACCTATGGCTACACCTTC